This record looks at one T cell receptor beta chain sequence and its context. Recruitment covered 20 to 25 US areas and drew participants whose ages spanned about 18 to 100 years. Authors' processing steps: By means of reference gene primer amplification, nucleated cell counts were estimated. Using immunoSEQ multiplex PCR, the repertoire was profiled, and TCRdb retains in-frame clones only, with some absent. V, J and clone size were drawn from that table, and D and trimming were deduced from the DNA. Among about 250,000 clones, about nine tenths were seen once, and the ten largest hold 1.5% to 2%. Germline loops: CDR1 SGHNT, CDR2 YENEEA. This CDR3 comprises 16 residues. The V segment lost 5 bases and the J segment 3 bases; nucleotides outside the gene matches: 6. This entry belongs to a study of blood T cell repertoires in COVID-19.

This TCR was sampled from a man aged 35-49 years who had recovered from COVID-19. V and J are TRBV11-3 and TRBJ2-2; 10 positions agree with TRBD1. The sequencing sample was made of PBMCs or T cells enriched from blood (not recorded which). CDR3 coding DNA: TGTGCCAGCAGCCCCTACGGGACAGGGGACACCGGGGAGCTGTTTTTT. Protein: CASSPYGTGDTGELFF.